Below are 19 T cell receptor beta chains sequenced from a single sample in a study of T cell clonality in common variable immunodeficiency. Profiled with immunoSEQ multiplex PCR; TCRdb holds only in-frame clones, not every one. Sampling found approximately 81,000 clones, none seen once. Sequenced: peripheral blood mononuclear cells. Receptor source: a person between 18 and 75 years old in good health.

This clone was recorded at least ten times. The sequenced fragment ends 3 residues before the CDR3 boundary, so the rest is inferred from the germline J gene. The genes are TRBV5-1 and TRBJ2-7, with D maybe TRBD2 (6 bases). The CDR3 is made up of 14 amino acids. V was trimmed by 1 base and J by 4 bases, leaving 12 bases between them. Per the germline V gene, CDR1 is SGHRS and CDR2 is YFSETQ. Here the CDR3 reads CASSLSGGTYEQYF. Incomplete CDR3 DNA: TGCGCCAGCAGCTTGTCGGGCGGGACTTACGAG. Using reference TRBV5-1 and TRBJ2-7 for the parts outside the CDR3, the full variable domain is KAGVTQTPRYLIKTRGQQVTLSCSPISGHRSVSWYQQTPGQGLQFLFEYFSETQRNKGNFPGRFSGRQFSNSRSEMNVSTLELGDSALYLCASSLSGGTYEQYFGPGTRLTVT.

This clone showed up many times. The read ends 3 residues before the CDR3 terminus; that terminus is restored from the germline J gene. V gene TRBV6-2 or TRBV6-3 combines with J gene TRBJ2-5; a possible D gene is TRBD1 (5 bases). This CDR3 has 16 residues. The V end was cut by 7 bases, the J end by 4 bases, with 22 bases between. Germline CDR1 reads MNHEY; CDR2 reads SVGEGT. The CDR3 sequence: CASKSRFLGRGETQYF. Partial CDR3 DNA: TGTGCCAGCAAGTCCCGATTCCTTGGAAGGGGAGAGACC.

The table lists this clone with many counts. The read ends 3 residues before the CDR3 terminus; that terminus is restored from the germline J gene. The gene calls are TRBV18 and TRBJ2-7, with a tentative D call TRBD1 (6 bases). The germline CDR1 and CDR2 sequences are KGHSH and LQKENI. This CDR3 is 15 amino acids long. Trimming shortened V by 2 bases and J by 1 base, and 12 bases separated the two germline ends. The sequenced part of the CDR3 DNA is TGTGCCAGCTCACCAAGACAGGCCCAATCCTACGAG. This gives the protein CASSPRQAQSYE. The CDR3 in full is CASSPRQAQSYEQYF.

This clone occurred many times. The CDR3 end is not reached by the read, which stops 3 residues before it; the germline J gene fills it in. The J gene is TRBJ2-3, the V gene TRBV24-1, with TRBD2 matching over 8 bases. The germline CDR1 and CDR2 sequences are KGHDR and SFDVKD. With V trimmed by 1 base and J by 2 bases, 7 bases remained unmatched. The CDR3 has 17 residues. The CDR3 reads CATSDFPAGELTDTQYF. The covered CDR3 bases are TGTGCCACCAGTGATTTCCCAGCGGGAGAACTCACAGATACG.

This clone was seen many times. Read data end 3 residues before the CDR3 end; the end is taken from the germline J gene. The V call is TRBV12-3 or TRBV12-4, the J call TRBJ2-7; D is uncertain. The CDR3 length is 12 residues. Trimming removed 7 bases at V and 6 bases at J, with 13 bases between. The covered CDR3 bases are TGTGCCAGCACCCCAAACTTCGGCGAG. Its translation is CASTPNFGE. The entire CDR3 reads CASTPNFGEQYF.

This clone showed up many times. The observed sequence ends 3 residues before the CDR3 terminus, with the missing tail filled in from the germline J gene. The sample holds other DNA sequences that translate to the same CDR3. The rearrangement uses TRBV19 and TRBJ2-1; tentative D call: TRBD2 (5 bases). This CDR3 is 15 amino acids long. Germline loops: CDR1 LNHDA, CDR2 SQIVND (reference sequence). The V end lost 3 bases, the J end lost 9 bases, and 18 bases lay between the germline ends. CDR3 sequence: CASSIVRLANGEQFF. Incomplete CDR3 DNA: TGTGCCAGTAGTATTGTGCGGCTAGCTAATGGTGAG.

This clone was counted many times. The sequence runs out 3 residues before the end of the CDR3; the remainder is reconstructed from the germline J gene. The chain joins TRBV6-2 or TRBV6-3 to TRBJ1-5, with TRBD1 matching over 9 bases. V was clipped by 8 bases and J by 7 bases; unmatched bases: 15. The germline CDR1 and CDR2 sequences are MNHEY and SVGEGT. This CDR3 contains 16 residues. CDR3 sequence reads: CASEQATGGKGQPQHF. Incomplete CDR3 DNA: TGTGCCAGCGAGCAAGCCACAGGGGGCAAGGGGCAGCCC.

In its sample, this clone was seen many times. The observed sequence ends 3 residues before the CDR3 terminus, with the missing tail filled in from the germline J gene. This sequence joins TRBV6-2 or TRBV6-3 and TRBJ1-5; D uncertain. V was trimmed by 6 bases and J by 0 bases, leaving 12 bases between them. Germline-derived CDR1 and CDR2 are MNHEY and SVGEGT. CDR3 length: 15 residues. Partial CDR3 DNA: TGTGCCAGCAGGAGCGACGCGTATAGCAATCAGCCC. It specifies CASRSDAYSNQP. The entire CDR3 reads CASRSDAYSNQPQHF.

At least ten counts were recorded for this clone. From the germline J gene comes the end of the CDR3, since the read stops 3 residues before it. This sequence joins TRBV30 and TRBJ1-1; D is undetermined. Trimming took 2 bases from V and 0 from J, leaving 13 bases between them. Germline CDR1 GTSNPN, CDR2 SVGIG (reference sequence). The CDR3 length is 15 residues. The sequenced part of the CDR3 DNA is TGTGCCTGGAGTCCATCGAGCGTGATGAACACTGAA. Translating gives CAWSPSSVMNTE. The full CDR3 protein reads CAWSPSSVMNTEAFF. The full variable domain, in which reference TRBV30 and TRBJ1-1 provide the parts outside the CDR3, is SQTIHQWPATLVQPVGSPLSLECTVEGTSNPNLYWYRQAAGRGLQLLFYSVGIGQISSEVPQNLSASRPQDRQFILSSKKLLLSDSGFYLCAWSPSSVMNTEAFFGQGTRLTVV.

Concerning this clone itself: The read terminates 3 residues before the CDR3 end, so the remaining end is supplied by the germline J gene. V is TRBV19 and J is TRBJ2-6; 9 nucleotides match TRBD1. With V trimmed by 3 bases and J by 2 bases, 2 bases remained unmatched. This CDR3 has 16 amino acids. CDR1 LNHDA and CDR2 SQIVND come from the germline V gene (reference sequence). CDR3 sequence: CASSMGQGAGANVLTF. CDR3 DNA, as far as it was read: TGTGCCAGTAGTATGGGACAGGGCGCTGGGGCCAACGTC. The entire variable domain, with the rest obtained from reference TRBV19 and TRBJ2-6, is as follows: DGGITQSPKYLFRKEGQNVTLSCEQNLNHDAMYWYRQDPGQGLRLIYYSQIVNDFQKGDIAEGYSVSREKKESFPLTVTSAQKNPTAFYLCASSMGQGAGANVLTFGAGSRLTVL.

This clone was seen ten or more times. The CDR3 end lies 3 residues beyond the end of the read and is filled in from the germline J gene. The chain couples TRBV5-1 to TRBJ2-5, with 8 nucleotides matching TRBD2. CDR1 and CDR2 (germline): SGHRS, YFSETQ. V lost 3 bases to trimming and J lost 1 base; unmatched junction nucleotides: 2. The CDR3 spans 14 residues. The CDR3 bases that were read are TGCGCCAGCAGCTCCGGGACTAGCCAAGAGACC. It encodes CASSSGTSQET. The whole CDR3 reads CASSSGTSQETQYF.

This clone was observed at least ten times. The sequenced fragment ends 3 residues before the CDR3 boundary, so the rest is inferred from the germline J gene. This rearrangement joins TRBV28 to TRBJ2-1, with TRBD1 identical over 9 bases. With 6 bases clipped from V and 3 bases from J, the junction kept 3 bases outside the gene matches. CDR3 length: 14 residues. In germline, CDR1 is MDHEN, CDR2 SYDVKM. CDR3 sequence reads: CASSSTGGYNEQFF. The covered CDR3 bases are TGTGCCAGCAGCTCGACAGGGGGCTACAATGAG.

This clone was counted ten times or more. The read is 3 residues too short to cover the CDR3 end, so that end is filled in from the germline J gene. The chain recombines TRBV6-1 with TRBJ2-1; D is perhaps TRBD2 (6 bases). Germline V gene lookup returns CDR1 MNHNS and CDR2 SASEGT. V lost 4 bases and J 7 bases, leaving 17 bases between the germline ends. This CDR3 contains 15 residues. This CDR3 reads CASSGRLGVENEQFF. Partial CDR3 DNA: TGTGCCAGCAGTGGCCGACTAGGGGTGGAGAATGAG.

This clone has at least ten counts. The read ends 3 residues before the CDR3 terminus; that terminus is restored from the germline J gene. The genes are TRBV7-9 and TRBJ2-5; tentatively, D is TRBD2 (6 bases). Between the trimmed V and J ends, which lost 5 bases and 5 bases, there was a span of 18 bases. CDR1 and CDR2 (germline): SEHNR, FQNEAQ (reference sequence). The length of the CDR3 is 15 residues. The part of the CDR3 DNA that was read is TGTGCCAGCAGCCTGCCAGCTGTAGCGGCGGAGACC. Translation gives CASSLPAVAAET. The entire CDR3 protein is CASSLPAVAAETQYF.

This clone was recorded at least ten times. The read comes to an end 3 residues before the CDR3 does, leaving the germline J gene to fill in the end. The chain links TRBV2 to TRBJ2-1; maybe TRBD2 (6 bases). V was shortened by 5 bases and J by 1 base, with 18 bases between the two germline ends. The CDR3 contains 17 residues. Germline V gene sequence: CDR1 SNHLY, CDR2 FYNNEI. The CDR3 bases that were read are TGTGCCAGCAGTCAGGAGAATTTCGGACTATCCTACAATGAG. This sequence encodes CASSQENFGLSYNE. In full, the CDR3 reads CASSQENFGLSYNEQFF.

This clone has ten or more counts. The CDR3 extends 3 residues past the end of the read, so its final part is completed from the germline J gene. This chain links TRBV20-1 with TRBJ1-5, with TRBD1 as a possible D gene (5 bases). V lost 2 bases, J lost 7 bases, and 12 bases lay in between. The germline V gene encodes CDR1 DFQATT and CDR2 SNEGSKA (reference sequence). This CDR3 spans 13 amino acids. This chain's CDR3 is CSARRVQGQPQHF. The part of the CDR3 DNA that was read is TGCAGTGCTAGAAGAGTGCAGGGACAGCCC.

This clone was detected ten times or more. The read terminates 3 residues ahead of where the CDR3 ends, so the germline J gene completes it. The chain combines TRBV5-1 with TRBJ1-2, with TRBD1 as a possible D gene (6 bases). CDR1 is SGHRS, CDR2 YFSETQ, per germline. This CDR3 region has 12 residues. CDR3 bases read: TGCGCCAGCAGCTTCGGACAGACGGGC. This sequence encodes CASSFGQTG. The full-length CDR3 reads as CASSFGQTGYTF.

This clone occurred many times. The read gets to within 3 residues of the CDR3 end, and the germline J gene fills in the rest. This rearrangement joins TRBV6-2 or TRBV6-3 to TRBJ2-3; no clear D. The CDR3 loop spans 14 amino acids. The V and J ends lost 4 bases and 3 bases respectively, with 11 bases between them. Germline V lookup: CDR1 MNHEY, CDR2 SVGEGT. The sequenced CDR3 bases are TGTGCCAGCAGTTCAACAAGAACGACAGATACG. Its translation: CASSSTRTTDT. The CDR3 reads in full as CASSSTRTTDTQYF.

The sample holds many counts of this clone. The read gets to within 3 residues of the CDR3 end, and the germline J gene fills in the rest. Other DNA variants within this sample encode the same CDR3. V usage is TRBV30 and J usage is TRBJ1-1; 7 nucleotides match TRBD1. Looked up from germline, CDR1 is GTSNPN and CDR2 is SVGIG (reference sequence). The ends lost 7 bases at V and 3 bases at J; junction bases unmatched: 5. The CDR3 is made up of 12 amino acids. The CDR3 loop reads CALRQGYTEAFF. CDR3 bases read: TGTGCCTTAAGACAGGGTTACACTGAA.